The 9 T cell receptor beta chains presented below share a single source sample, sequenced in a study of T cell repertoires in cytomegalovirus infection. No antigens are known for them. TCRdb called the reads again in MiXCR, with one record for every CDR3 protein. The sample gives 450,000 to 600,000 distinct CDR3 sequences, approximately 42% of which show up once; 40% to 50% is in the top ten. This specimen was cultured PBMCs, taken from culture after CMV antigen stimulation. Every receptor here comes from a human donor in good health (CMV status not recorded). Some clones in this sample may be carry-over from other donors' samples.

The chain joins TRBV6-5 to TRBJ2-7, with a possible D match to TRBD2 (6 bases). V lost 5 bases and J 3 bases, leaving 26 bases between the germline ends. Germline loops: CDR1 MNHEY, CDR2 SVGAGI. The length of the CDR3 is 18 residues. This CDR3 is CASSPSQGPGGLFYEQYF. For the CDR3, the DNA is TGTGCCAGCAGTCCCTCTCAGGGACCCGGGGGTTTGTTCTACGAGCAGTACTTC.

This clonotype was seen more than once but under ten times. The chain couples TRBV19 to TRBJ2-5; D perhaps matches TRBD1 (6 bases). V shed 3 bases and J shed 5 bases, with 13 bases lying between them. Germline V gene lookup returns CDR1 LNHDA and CDR2 SQIVND (reference sequence). CDR3 length: 14 residues. DNA of the CDR3: TGTGCCAGTAGTATGTGGGGGCGCCGGGAGACCCAGTACTTC. Translation: CASSMWGRRETQYF.

J is TRBJ2-5 and V is TRBV19; the D is unclear. The V and J ends lost 5 bases and 4 bases respectively, with 11 bases between them. Germline V gene data show CDR1 as LNHDA and CDR2 as SQIVND (reference sequence). This CDR3 has 13 residues. As DNA, the CDR3 is TGTGCCAGTAGTCCGGTACGCTCAGAGACCCAGTACTTC. It encodes CASSPVRSETQYF.

The chain combines TRBV7-2 with TRBJ2-7, with D unresolved. V lost 4 bases and J lost 5, with 9 bases in between. The V gene's germline CDR1 is SGHTA and CDR2 FQGNSA. The CDR3 has 12 amino acids. The CDR3 protein is CASSSAHNEQYF. DNA for the CDR3: TGTGCCAGCAGCTCGGCCCATAACGAGCAGTACTTC.

This chain joins TRBV20-1 and TRBJ2-7, with a weak D call TRBD2 (6 bases). The CDR3 sequence is 13 residues long. Germline V lookup: CDR1 DFQATT, CDR2 SNEGSKA (reference sequence). V was trimmed by 2 bases and J by 7 bases, leaving 15 bases between them. CDR3 loop: CSARPSGLREQYF. In DNA form, the CDR3 reads TGCAGTGCTAGACCTTCGGGACTTAGGGAGCAGTACTTC.

The chain employs TRBV7-2 and TRBJ2-5; D gene uncertain. V was trimmed by 1 base and J by 3 bases, leaving 12 bases between them. Looked up from germline, CDR1 is SGHTA and CDR2 is FQGNSA. CDR3 length: 15 amino acids. This CDR3 is CASSLEFLGEETQYF. In DNA form, the CDR3 reads TGTGCCAGCAGCTTAGAGTTCTTGGGCGAAGAGACCCAGTACTTC.

This clonotype was counted between two and nine times. This chain uses TRBV29-1 with TRBJ2-3; the D is unclear. Looked up from germline, CDR1 is SQVTM and CDR2 is ANQGSEA. The CDR3 loop spans 14 amino acids. V shed 4 bases and J shed 4 bases, with 15 bases lying between them. CDR3 loop: CSVVVEWVSDTQYF. The CDR3 coding sequence is TGCAGCGTTGTCGTCGAGTGGGTCTCAGATACGCAGTATTTT.

The rearrangement links TRBV7-2 to TRBJ1-1, with D perhaps matching TRBD1 (5 bases). This CDR3 is built from 15 residues. The germline V gene encodes CDR1 SGHTA and CDR2 FQGNSA. Trimming shortened V by 5 bases and J by 4 bases, and 17 bases separated the two germline ends. The CDR3 is CASSLDPGGGTEAFF. CDR3 bases: TGTGCCAGCAGCCTTGACCCCGGCGGGGGCACTGAAGCTTTCTTT.

This clonotype was observed a handful of times. The CDR3 sequence: CASSLSGSGGTEAFF. CDR3 coding DNA: TGTGCCAGCAGTTTGTCGGGGTCGGGTGGCACTGAAGCTTTCTTT. The chain couples TRBV27 to TRBJ1-1, with D uncertain. The CDR3 has 15 residues. The germline CDR1 and CDR2 sequences are MNHEY and SMNVEV (reference sequence). V dropped 3 bases and J dropped 4 bases, with 15 bases sitting between them.